Presented here are 30 T cell receptor beta chains from one specimen sequenced in a study of vaccination and CD4 T cells after COVID-19. The treatment denotes: roughly 11-day PBMC culture with coronavirus spike peptide pools or control peptides (ViraFEST assay). Ahead of the COVID-19 pandemic (2011-2018), the CD4+ T cells of the unexposed donor were collected. The antigens of these receptors remain unknown. Cultured CD4+ T cell DNA was sequenced using the Oncomine TCR Beta short-read assay. Genomic DNA extraction was carried out from cultured CD4+ T cells. TCRdb analysed the PCR reads with MiXCR anew, one entry per CDR3 protein. The sample lists roughly 9,500 distinct CDR3 sequences, 35% occurring once. The sequenced sample consisted of CD4+ T cells from blood, cultured in vitro. All receptors derive from a human donor in good health.

The chain is built from TRBV9 and TRBJ2-5; D may correspond to TRBD1 or TRBD2 (7 bases each). V lost 2 bases and J 0 bases, leaving 11 bases between the germline ends. The CDR3 consists of 15 residues. From germline, CDR1 is SGDLS and CDR2 YYNGEE. The CDR3, as DNA: TGTGCCAGCAGCGTCGGGGGGACAGACCAAGAGACCCAGTACTTC. Amino acids: CASSVGGTDQETQYF. Full variable domain (outside the CDR3, taken from reference TRBV9 and TRBJ2-5): DSGVTQTPKHLITATGQRVTLRCSPRSGDLSVYWYQQSLDQGLQFLIQYYNGEERAKGNILERFSAQQFPDLHSELNLSSLELGDSALYFCASSVGGTDQETQYFGPGTRLLVL.

This clonotype was seen more than once but under ten times. The chain recombines TRBV7-2 with TRBJ1-1, with D hard to call. The germline V gene has CDR1 SGHTA and CDR2 FQGNSA. Trimming stripped 5 bases from V and 7 bases from J, with 14 bases between. The CDR3 runs 13 residues. This CDR3 reads CASSISRGGEAFF. CDR3 bases: TGTGCCAGCAGCATATCTCGGGGAGGTGAAGCTTTCTTT.

Only a few counts were recorded for this clonotype. V usage is TRBV6-4 and J usage is TRBJ2-2; D is ambiguous. The V gene lost 6 bases and the J gene lost 0 bases, with 5 bases spanning the gap. The germline gives CDR1 MRHNA, CDR2 SNTAGT. The CDR3 length is 13 residues. The chain's CDR3 is CASRGANTGELFF. As DNA, the CDR3 is TGTGCCAGCAGGGGCGCGAACACCGGGGAGCTGTTTTTT.

The V call is TRBV7-9, the J call TRBJ2-7; a weak D match, TRBD1 (6 bases). Between the trimmed V and J ends, which lost 3 bases and 5 bases, there was a span of 17 bases. CDR3 size: 15 residues. In germline, CDR1 is SEHNR, CDR2 FQNEAQ (reference sequence). Here the CDR3 DNA reads TGTGCCAGCAGCTTCGAGGGACACCCGCCCCACGAGCAGTACTTC. It yields the protein CASSFEGHPPHEQYF.

The V gene is TRBV19, the J gene TRBJ1-5; D uncertain. V lost 2 bases, J lost 6 bases, and 14 bases lay in between. CDR3 length: 15 residues. Germline CDR1 reads LNHDA; CDR2 reads SQIVND (reference sequence). DNA of the CDR3: TGTGCCAGTAGTATATCCGGGCTCCCGGGTCAGCCCCAGCATTTT. Protein product: CASSISGLPGQPQHF.

J is TRBJ2-7 and V is TRBV7-9, with D perhaps given as TRBD1 or TRBD2 (5 bases each). The CDR3 totals 13 residues. CDR1 and CDR2 (germline): SEHNR, FQNEAQ (reference sequence). V gave up 1 base and J gave up 5 bases, with 9 bases separating them. CDR3: CASSLGGTNEQYF. For the CDR3, the DNA is TGTGCCAGCAGCTTAGGAGGGACCAACGAGCAGTACTTC. Looking up the rest from reference TRBV7-9 and TRBJ2-7 gives the full variable domain: DTGVSQNPRHKITKRGQNVTFRCDPISEHNRLYWYRQTLGQGPEFLTYFQNEAQLEKSRLLSDRFSAERPKGSFSTLEIQRTEQGDSAMYLCASSLGGTNEQYFGPGTRLTVT.

The table lists this clonotype with a count of one. This chain links TRBV20-1 with TRBJ2-2; D possibly corresponds to TRBD2 (6 bases). Germline CDR1 and CDR2: DFQATT and SNEGSKA (reference sequence). The CDR3 covers 15 residues. Trimming took 1 base from V and 2 from J, leaving 11 bases between them. Written as DNA, the CDR3 is TGCAGTGCTAGAGCTTTTAGCGGAAACACCGGGGAGCTGTTTTTT. Residues: CSARAFSGNTGELFF.

The chain is built from TRBV30 and TRBJ1-1; the D is unclear. Between the trimmed V and J ends, which lost 8 bases and 1 base, there was a span of 14 bases. Per the germline V gene, CDR1 is GTSNPN and CDR2 is SVGIG (reference sequence). CDR3 length: 13 amino acids. CDR3 bases: TGTGCCGGCTACAGTATGAAGAACACTGAAGCTTTCTTT. Translation: CAGYSMKNTEAFF.

This chain links TRBV7-9 with TRBJ2-1, with D tentatively TRBD2 (6 bases). Between the trimmed V and J ends, which lost 5 bases and 9 bases, there was a span of 14 bases. Per the germline V gene, CDR1 is SEHNR and CDR2 is FQNEAQ (reference sequence). The length of the CDR3 is 13 residues. The CDR3 sequence is CASSESGESEQFF. CDR3 bases: TGTGCCAGCAGCGAGTCGGGGGAGAGTGAGCAGTTCTTC. Full variable domain (missing parts from reference TRBV7-9 and TRBJ2-1): DTGVSQNPRHKITKRGQNVTFRCDPISEHNRLYWYRQTLGQGPEFLTYFQNEAQLEKSRLLSDRFSAERPKGSFSTLEIQRTEQGDSAMYLCASSESGESEQFFGPGTRLTVL.

The chain is built from TRBV12-3 or TRBV12-4 and TRBJ1-1; D gene ambiguous. Trimming pared 6 bases from V and 5 bases from J, leaving 10 bases between. The CDR3 runs to 12 residues. The CDR3 is CASSLHSTEAFF. The CDR3 coding sequence is TGTGCCAGCAGCCTTCATAGTACTGAAGCTTTCTTT.

The V gene is TRBV7-3, the J gene TRBJ2-1; D remains unclear. The germline V gene encodes CDR1 SGHTA and CDR2 FQGTGA. Between the trimmed V and J ends, which lost 2 bases and 9 bases, there was a span of 14 bases. The CDR3 spans 14 residues. CDR3 sequence (DNA): TGTGCCAGCAGCTTATCCCTAACCCCGCGTGAGCAGTTCTTC. Its protein product is CASSLSLTPREQFF.

The V gene is TRBV7-2, the J gene TRBJ1-1; D gene uncertain. The germline gives CDR1 SGHTA, CDR2 FQGNSA. This CDR3 is built from 17 residues. V lost 2 bases and J 8 bases, leaving 24 bases between the germline ends. Here the CDR3 DNA reads TGTGCCAGCAGCTTAAAGGGTATAGGGCAGTTGCCAACCGAAGCTTTCTTT. Translating gives CASSLKGIGQLPTEAFF. Using reference TRBV7-2 and TRBJ1-1 for the parts outside the CDR3, the full variable domain is GAGVSQSPSNKVTEKGKDVELRCDPISGHTALYWYRQSLGQGLEFLIYFQGNSAPDKSGLPSDRFSAERTGGSVSTLTIQRTQQEDSAVYLCASSLKGIGQLPTEAFFGQGTRLTVV.

This chain links TRBV27 with TRBJ2-7; possibly TRBD2 for D (6 bases). V shed 1 base and J shed 5 bases, with 21 bases lying between them. Looked up from germline, CDR1 is MNHEY and CDR2 is SMNVEV (reference sequence). This CDR3 spans 17 amino acids. Written as DNA, the CDR3 is TGTGCCAGCAGTTTATTAAGGGGTGTATCTAGCGTCCACGAGCAGTACTTC. It encodes CASSLLRGVSSVHEQYF.

The gene calls are TRBV29-1 and TRBJ2-7; 10 bases align to TRBD2. V lost 4 bases, J lost 3 bases, and 3 bases stayed unmatched. Germline lookup yields CDR1 SQVTM and CDR2 ANQGSEA. There are 13 residues in the CDR3. The CDR3 spells CSVGLAGNYEQYF. Here the CDR3 DNA reads TGCAGCGTTGGACTAGCGGGTAACTACGAGCAGTACTTC.

This sequence joins TRBV7-8 and TRBJ2-7; 14 nucleotides agree with TRBD2. The CDR3 has 15 amino acids. J was trimmed by 4 bases and V by 5 bases; bases with no gene match: 4. Germline V gives CDR1 SGHVS, CDR2 FQNEAQ. The CDR3 region is CASSPRLAGGYEQYF. The DNA for the CDR3 is TGTGCCAGCAGCCCCCGACTAGCGGGAGGGTACGAGCAGTACTTC. Full variable domain (remainder filled in from reference TRBV7-8 and TRBJ2-7): GAGVSQSPRYKVAKRGQDVALRCDPISGHVSLFWYQQALGQGPEFLTYFQNEAQLDKSGLPSDRFFAERPEGSVSTLKIQRTQQEDSAVYLCASSPRLAGGYEQYFGPGTRLTVT.

The table lists this clonotype with a few counts. V usage is TRBV7-9 and J usage is TRBJ2-1, with D hard to call. This CDR3 is 15 amino acids long. V lost 1 base, J lost 0 bases, and 7 bases lay in between. Germline-derived CDR1 and CDR2 are SEHNR and FQNEAQ (reference sequence). The CDR3 DNA is TGTGCCAGCAGCTTAGTGGAGAGCTCCTACAATGAGCAGTTCTTC. It codes for CASSLVESSYNEQFF.

The chain recombines TRBV15 with TRBJ2-1, with D maybe TRBD2 (7 bases). This CDR3 spans 13 amino acids. Germline V lookup: CDR1 LNHNV, CDR2 YYDKDF (reference sequence). V was clipped by 8 bases and J by 4 bases, with 12 bases between them. CDR3 residues: CATARGAYNEQFF. In nucleotides, the CDR3 is TGTGCCACCGCACGGGGGGCTTACAATGAGCAGTTCTTC. The full variable domain, with the rest looked up from reference TRBV15 and TRBJ2-1, is DAMVIQNPRYQVTQFGKPVTLSCSQTLNHNVMYWYQQKSSQAPKLLFHYYDKDFNNEADTPDNFQSRRPNTSFCFLDIRSPGLGDTAMYLCATARGAYNEQFFGPGTRLTVL.

By share of the sample, this clonotype is medium-sized. The DNA for the CDR3 is TGCAGTGCTCAGGGAACCTATGGCTACACCTTC. Translation gives CSAQGTYGYTF. V gene TRBV20-1 combines with J gene TRBJ1-2; a possible D gene is TRBD1 (5 bases). CDR3 length: 11 amino acids. CDR1 DFQATT and CDR2 SNEGSKA come from the germline V gene (reference sequence). Between the trimmed V and J ends, which lost 5 bases and 4 bases, there was a span of 8 bases.

The table lists this clonotype with a count of one. V and J are TRBV6-1 and TRBJ2-4, with no clear D. CDR1 and CDR2 (germline): MNHNS, SASEGT. The CDR3 sequence is 14 residues long. The V gene lost 8 bases and the J gene lost 0 bases, with 11 bases spanning the gap. The CDR3 is CASGKSIAKNIQYF. For the CDR3, the DNA is TGTGCCAGCGGAAAGAGTATAGCCAAAAACATTCAGTACTTC.

This clonotype came up a few times. The rearrangement links TRBV7-3 to TRBJ2-1, with 7 bases aligning to TRBD1. The CDR3 runs to 15 residues. Germline V gives CDR1 SGHTA, CDR2 FQGTGA. V was pared by 4 bases and J by 2 bases, with 5 bases of the junction left unmatched. CDR3 residues: CASSSPGQPYNEQFF. In DNA form, the CDR3 reads TGTGCCAGCAGCTCCCCGGGACAGCCCTACAATGAGCAGTTCTTC.

The sample holds a few counts of this clonotype. The rearrangement joins TRBV10-3 to TRBJ2-7, with D possibly TRBD1 on 5 matching bases. Germline V gene lookup returns CDR1 ENHRY and CDR2 SYGVKD. This CDR3 has 17 amino acids. V was pared by 0 bases and J by 0 bases, with 15 bases between. The CDR3 DNA reads TGTGCCATCAGTGAGTCAGGCTATGGACATTTCTCCTACGAGCAGTACTTC. Translated: CAISESGYGHFSYEQYF.

This clonotype was seen a handful of times. This chain connects TRBV20-1 to TRBJ2-7, with TRBD2 matching 12 bases. The V segment lost 5 bases and the J segment 6 bases; nucleotides outside the gene matches: 11. CDR1 is DFQATT and CDR2 is SNEGSKA in the germline V gene (reference sequence). The CDR3 has 15 amino acids. The chain's CDR3 is CSADWTSGTPREQYF. The CDR3 DNA reads as TGCAGTGCTGACTGGACTAGCGGGACCCCTCGCGAGCAGTACTTC.

This clonotype was picked up a small number of times. J is TRBJ2-7 and V is TRBV5-8; D not certain. The CDR3 totals 16 residues. The germline gives CDR1 SGHTS, CDR2 YDEGEE. Trimming stripped 0 bases from V and 0 bases from J, with 13 bases between. CDR3 in amino acids: CASSLGYNTGSYEQYF. CDR3 sequence (DNA): TGTGCCAGCAGCTTGGGGTACAATACGGGCTCCTACGAGCAGTACTTC.

In this sample, this clonotype turned up a few times. This chain joins TRBV28 and TRBJ1-1; unclear D gene. V lost 7 bases, J lost 6 bases, and 12 bases lay in between. The CDR3 is 12 amino acids. CDR1 MDHEN and CDR2 SYDVKM come from the germline V gene. The CDR3 bases are TGTGCCAGCAATCTGGGCGTAGCTGAAGCTTTCTTT. Protein: CASNLGVAEAFF.

This clonotype was found a few times. The chain carries TRBV19 and TRBJ1-1; TRBD1 agrees at 9 bases. V trimming: 8 bases; J trimming: 8 bases; junction bases outside the gene matches: 9. CDR3 length: 13 amino acids. Germline CDR1 and CDR2: LNHDA and SQIVND (reference sequence). This chain's CDR3 is CASHRGQRQEAFF. CDR3 nucleotides: TGTGCCAGTCACAGGGGGCAAAGACAAGAAGCTTTCTTT.

The rearrangement links TRBV30 to TRBJ2-6; possibly TRBD2 for D (5 bases). The CDR3 extends over 15 amino acids. V was pared by 0 bases and J by 3 bases, with 9 bases between. The germline V gene encodes CDR1 GTSNPN and CDR2 SVGIG (reference sequence). In DNA form, the CDR3 reads TGTGCCTGGAGTGTCGGGGTACTTGGGGCCAACGTCCTGACTTTC. Protein: CAWSVGVLGANVLTF.

This chain connects TRBV10-3 to TRBJ2-3; no clear D. Germline V CDR1 and CDR2: ENHRY, SYGVKD. The CDR3 contains 14 residues. Trimming left V 0 bases short and J 0 bases short, with 4 bases between. The CDR3 nucleotides are TGTGCCATCAGTGAGTCGCGGAGCACAGATACGCAGTATTTT. As protein: CAISESRSTDTQYF.

This clonotype was observed a handful of times. V gene TRBV6-1 combines with J gene TRBJ1-1; weak D call: TRBD1 (5 bases). This CDR3 spans 14 amino acids. CDR1 is MNHNS and CDR2 is SASEGT in the germline V gene. V was shortened by 5 bases and J by 10 bases, with 20 bases between the two germline ends. CDR3 nucleotides: TGTGCCAGCAGTCGCCCGTATACGGGGGTTGGAGCTTTCTTT. This translates into CASSRPYTGVGAFF.

The chain joins TRBV24-1 to TRBJ2-3, with 10 positions matching TRBD2. The CDR3 is 16 amino acids. V was pared by 1 base and J by 6 bases, with 6 bases of the junction left unmatched. In germline, CDR1 is KGHDR, CDR2 SFDVKD. This CDR3 is CATSDLQREGWDTQYF. CDR3 nucleotide sequence: TGTGCCACCAGTGATTTACAGCGGGAGGGGTGGGATACGCAGTATTTT.

The gene calls are TRBV6-1 and TRBJ1-3; D call uncertain. V lost 6 bases and J lost 1, with 13 bases in between. Looked up from germline, CDR1 is MNHNS and CDR2 is SASEGT. The CDR3 sequence is 15 residues long. This chain's CDR3 is CASRPGRESGNTIYF. DNA for the CDR3: TGTGCCAGCAGACCTGGCCGGGAGTCTGGAAACACCATATATTTT.